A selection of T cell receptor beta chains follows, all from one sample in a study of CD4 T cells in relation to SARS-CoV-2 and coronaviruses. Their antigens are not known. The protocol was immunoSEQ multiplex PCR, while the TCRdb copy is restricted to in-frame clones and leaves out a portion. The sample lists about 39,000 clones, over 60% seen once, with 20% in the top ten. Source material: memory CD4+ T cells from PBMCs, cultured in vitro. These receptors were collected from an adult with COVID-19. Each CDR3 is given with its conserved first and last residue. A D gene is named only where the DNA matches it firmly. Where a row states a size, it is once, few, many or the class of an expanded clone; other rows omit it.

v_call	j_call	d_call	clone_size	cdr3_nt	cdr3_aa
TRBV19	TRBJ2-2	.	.	TGTGCCAGTAGTCCCTCTGGGGCGGCCGGGGAGCTGTTTTTT	CASSPSGAAGELFF
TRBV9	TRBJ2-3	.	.	TGTGCCAGCAGCAACCGGGACACTTCTAGCACAGATACGCAGTATTTT	CASSNRDTSSTDTQYF
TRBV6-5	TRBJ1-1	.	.	TGTGCCAGCAGCCCAGGGGTGAACACTGAAGCTTTCTTT	CASSPGVNTEAFF
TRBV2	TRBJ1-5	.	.	TGTGCCAGCAGGAGGGGGGGTAACCAGCATTTT	CASRRGGNQHF
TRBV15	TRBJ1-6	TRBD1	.	TGTGCCACCACCAACGAACAGGGGTATTATTCACCCCTCCACTTT	CATTNEQGYYSPLHF
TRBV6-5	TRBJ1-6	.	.	TGTGCCAGCAGCAACTTCAGAGAAAATTCACCCCTCCACTTT	CASSNFRENSPLHF
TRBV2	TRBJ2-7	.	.	TGTGCCAGCAGTGGTGTAGGAGGGCACTACGAGCAGTACTTC	CASSGVGGHYEQYF
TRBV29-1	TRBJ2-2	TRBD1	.	TGCAGCGTTGAAGGGAGACAGGGGAACACCGGGGAGCTGTTTTTT	CSVEGRQGNTGELFF
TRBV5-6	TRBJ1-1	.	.	TGTGCCAGCAGCTTGTGGAATGTGGAAGCTTTCTTT	CASSLWNVEAFF
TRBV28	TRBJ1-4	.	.	TGTGCCAGCAGTTTCCCTAAAGAAAAACTGTTTTTT	CASSFPKEKLFF
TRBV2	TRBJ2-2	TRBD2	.	TGTGCCAGCAGATTACTAGCGGGTCCAGCCGGGGAGCTGTTTTTT	CASRLLAGPAGELFF
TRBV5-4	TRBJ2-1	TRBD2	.	TGTGCCAGCAGCAAACTAGCGGGAGGATACTACAATGAGCAGTTCTTC	CASSKLAGGYYNEQFF
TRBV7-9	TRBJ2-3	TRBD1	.	TGTGCCAGCAGCTTTTCGGGACAGGGCATTACAGATACGCAGTATTTT	CASSFSGQGITDTQYF
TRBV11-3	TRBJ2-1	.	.	TGTGCCAACGATAGCATAGGGTCCTACAATGAGCAGTTCTTC	CANDSIGSYNEQFF
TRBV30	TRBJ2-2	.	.	TGTTTGAGCGGATCTAACACCGGGGAGCTGTTTTTT	CLSGSNTGELFF
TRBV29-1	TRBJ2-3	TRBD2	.	TGCAGCGCACGACTAGCGGGAGTTAGTACAGATACGCAGTATTTT	CSARLAGVSTDTQYF
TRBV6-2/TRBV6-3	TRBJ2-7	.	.	TGTGCCAGCAGTTCACCGGCAGGGGTTTCAAGGGAGCAGTACTTC	CASSSPAGVSREQYF
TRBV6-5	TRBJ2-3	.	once	TGTGCCAGCAGTTTCAGAGGGACGACGACAGATACGCAGTATTTT	CASSFRGTTTDTQYF
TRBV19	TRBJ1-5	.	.	TGTGCCAGTAGCTGGGGTGAATTCCCCAATCAGCCCCAGCATTTT	CASSWGEFPNQPQHF
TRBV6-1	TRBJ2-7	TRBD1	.	TGTGCCAGCAGTGAACCGCCGGGACAGAGCTACGAGCAGTACTTC	CASSEPPGQSYEQYF
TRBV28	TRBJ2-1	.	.	TGTGCCAGCAGTCCTCACAGTGGAGGCAGTCAGGAGCAGTTCTTC	CASSPHSGGSQEQFF
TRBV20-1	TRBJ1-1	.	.	TGCAGTGCTAGTGACACAGCGAACACTGAAGCTTTCTTT	CSASDTANTEAFF
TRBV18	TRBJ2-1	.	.	TGTGCCAGCTCACCTGAGGGGAGTGGCTACAATGAGCAGTTCTTC	CASSPEGSGYNEQFF
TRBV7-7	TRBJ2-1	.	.	TGTGCCAGCAGCTTAGGATTGAGCTCCTACAATGAGCAGTTCTTC	CASSLGLSSYNEQFF
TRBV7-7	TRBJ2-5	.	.	TGTGCCAGCAGCTTAGAGGAGGGGCTAGAGACCCAGTACTTC	CASSLEEGLETQYF
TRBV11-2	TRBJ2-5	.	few	TGTGCCAGCAGCTTAGAAGGGGTGACCCAGTACTTC	CASSLEGVTQYF
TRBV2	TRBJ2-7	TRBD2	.	TGTGCCAGCAGGCGGGAGTGGTCCTCTTCCTACGAGCAGTACTTC	CASRREWSSSYEQYF
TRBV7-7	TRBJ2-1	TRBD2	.	TGTGCTAGCAGCCCGGGACTAGCGGGTGCAGATGAGCAGTTCTTC	CASSPGLAGADEQFF
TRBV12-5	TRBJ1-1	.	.	TGTGCTAGTTCCCCAGGGTGGATCGCTGAAGCTTTCTTT	CASSPGWIAEAFF